The 27 T cell receptor beta chains below come from one sample, sequenced in a study of shared clonotypes between healthy human individuals. Naive CD8 cells lacked CD45RO and underwent positive selection for CCR7, leaving out terminally differentiated effector memory CD45RA+ cells. Method: immunoSEQ multiplex PCR; TCRdb's copy keeps in-frame clones and lacks some. Here the sample spans about 2 million clones, over 85% being singletons. Sequenced sample: naive CD8+ T cells sorted from blood. The receptors shown here come from a man between 18 and 35 years old in good health.

This chain uses TRBV4-1 with TRBJ2-1; D gene unclear. The CDR3 is 13 amino acids. The V end lost 4 bases, the J end lost 7 bases, and 11 bases lay between the germline ends. From germline, CDR1 is MGHRA and CDR2 YSYEKL. The CDR3 DNA reads TGCGCCAGCAGCCTCAAACTTGGGAATGAGCAGTTCTTC. The encoded protein is CASSLKLGNEQFF.

The gene calls are TRBV6-5 and TRBJ2-5; 12 bases align to TRBD2. The CDR3 runs 15 residues. J gave up 4 bases and V 5 bases, and 5 bases lay outside the gene matches. Germline lookup yields CDR1 MNHEY and CDR2 SVGAGI. The CDR3 sequence is CASSPSGGARETQYF. The CDR3 coding sequence is TGTGCCAGCAGTCCTAGCGGGGGGGCCAGAGAGACCCAGTACTTC.

The genes are TRBV5-1 and TRBJ1-1, with D possibly TRBD1 on 5 matching bases. Germline V gene lookup returns CDR1 SGHRS and CDR2 YFSETQ. The CDR3 loop spans 17 amino acids. Trimming left V 3 bases short and J 5 bases short, with 23 bases between. The CDR3 region is CASSSHDSETVGTEAFF. As DNA, the CDR3 is TGCGCCAGCAGCTCCCATGACAGCGAAACGGTAGGGACTGAAGCTTTCTTT.

This clone was observed a single time. The chain employs TRBV29-1 and TRBJ2-1, with TRBD1 matching over 7 bases. Unmatched junction bases numbered 4, after V lost 7 bases and J lost 7 bases. The CDR3 totals 11 residues. The germline V gene has CDR1 SQVTM and CDR2 ANQGSEA. CDR3: CSAYRGNEQFF. The CDR3 DNA reads TGCAGCGCGTACAGGGGAAATGAGCAGTTCTTC.

This clone was observed a few times. The rearrangement uses TRBV29-1 and TRBJ1-1; weak D call: TRBD1 (6 bases). V was clipped by 4 bases and J by 5 bases, with 11 bases between them. Germline V gene sequence: CDR1 SQVTM, CDR2 ANQGSEA. The CDR3 loop spans 12 amino acids. CDR3 sequence reads: CSVAEGGTEAFF. DNA for the CDR3: TGCAGCGTTGCTGAAGGGGGAACTGAAGCTTTCTTT.

The chain is built from TRBV4-3 and TRBJ2-7; 9 nucleotides align to TRBD2. Germline V gene data show CDR1 as LGHNA and CDR2 as YSLEER. V shed 4 bases, J shed 0 bases, and the junction held 4 bases outside the gene matches. The CDR3 totals 15 residues. CDR3 amino acids: CASSLGLASSYEQYF. The CDR3 DNA is TGCGCCAGCAGCCTAGGACTAGCGAGCTCCTACGAGCAGTACTTC.

This chain links TRBV19 with TRBJ2-7; D unresolved. CDR1 is LNHDA and CDR2 is SQIVND in the germline V gene (reference sequence). The CDR3 has 16 residues. Trimming pared 5 bases from V and 4 bases from J, leaving 21 bases between. CDR3 DNA sequence: TGTGCCAGTAGTTTTTCACACTGGGTGGAATCGTACGAGCAGTACTTC. This translates into CASSFSHWVESYEQYF.

The rearrangement uses TRBV7-9 and TRBJ2-1; 7 bases agree with TRBD1. Germline lookup yields CDR1 SEHNR and CDR2 FQNEAQ (reference sequence). Trimming at V came to 6 bases and at J to 6 bases, leaving 11 bases not matched to a gene. This CDR3 has 15 amino acids. The CDR3 DNA sequence: TGTGCCAGCAGGGCAACAGGGGAGATTAGCAATGAGCAGTTCTTC. Amino acids: CASRATGEISNEQFF. The full variable domain, completed using reference TRBV7-9 and TRBJ2-1, is DTGVSQNPRHKITKRGQNVTFRCDPISEHNRLYWYRQTLGQGPEFLTYFQNEAQLEKSRLLSDRFSAERPKGSFSTLEIQRTEQGDSAMYLCASRATGEISNEQFFGPGTRLTVL.

Comments on this clone: The same CDR3 arises from other DNA sequences in this sample as well. V and J are TRBV9 and TRBJ2-2, with TRBD2 identical over 7 bases. CDR1 is SGDLS, CDR2 YYNGEE, per germline. V lost 4 bases, J lost 4 bases, and 7 bases stayed unmatched. The CDR3 extends over 15 amino acids. CDR3 amino acids: CASSPWTSGTGELFF. Here the CDR3 DNA reads TGTGCCAGCAGCCCATGGACTAGTGGCACCGGGGAGCTGTTTTTT.

Remarks on this clone: The identical CDR3 is also encoded by other nucleotide sequences in the sample. This chain links TRBV27 with TRBJ2-7, with TRBD2 matching 9 bases. The germline V gene encodes CDR1 MNHEY and CDR2 SMNVEV (reference sequence). This CDR3 spans 14 amino acids. V shed 3 bases, J shed 2 bases, and the junction held 2 bases outside the gene matches. For the CDR3, the DNA is TGTGCCAGCAGTTTCGGCGGGGGGGCCTACGAGCAGTACTTC. Translation gives CASSFGGGAYEQYF.

This clone has just one count. The J gene is TRBJ1-1, the V gene TRBV30; no firm D call. The CDR3 covers 11 residues. Germline CDR1 reads GTSNPN; CDR2 reads SVGIG (reference sequence). The V gene lost 2 bases and the J gene lost 11 bases, with 12 bases spanning the gap. This CDR3 reads CAWSPDLGAFF. In DNA form, the CDR3 reads TGTGCCTGGAGTCCCGACTTGGGGGCTTTCTTT.

This chain links TRBV27 with TRBJ2-3, with D possibly matching TRBD2 (6 bases). V was cut by 6 bases and J by 14 bases, with 18 bases left in between. The length of the CDR3 is 12 residues. Germline CDR1 is MNHEY and CDR2 is SMNVEV (reference sequence). The CDR3 loop is CASSDSSAPLYF. CDR3 DNA: TGTGCCAGCAGCGACTCTAGCGCCCCCCTGTATTTT.

The gene calls are TRBV2 and TRBJ2-5; 8 bases are shared with TRBD1. Germline V gene lookup returns CDR1 SNHLY and CDR2 FYNNEI. The V and J ends lost 7 bases and 2 bases, in that order; junction bases with no gene match: 12. The CDR3 sequence is 16 residues long. CDR3 sequence reads: CASIEGTGGWQETQYF. The DNA of the CDR3 is TGTGCCAGCATCGAAGGCACAGGGGGTTGGCAAGAGACCCAGTACTTC. The variable domain in full, with the rest retrieved from reference TRBV2 and TRBJ2-5, is EPEVTQTPSHQVTQMGQEVILRCVPISNHLYFYWYRQILGQKVEFLVSFYNNEISEKSEIFDDQFSVERPDGSNFTLKIRSTKLEDSAMYFCASIEGTGGWQETQYFGPGTRLLVL.

This clone has just one count. The chain has TRBV2 and TRBJ1-4; possibly TRBD1 for D (6 bases). V shed 6 bases and J shed 0 bases, with 14 bases lying between them. The CDR3 totals 16 residues. The germline CDR1 and CDR2 sequences are SNHLY and FYNNEI. The CDR3 sequence is CASSLGGIATNEKLFF. In nucleotides, the CDR3 is TGTGCCAGCAGCTTAGGGGGGATTGCAACTAATGAAAAACTGTTTTTT.

The gene calls are TRBV19 and TRBJ2-7; 12 nucleotides align to TRBD2. Unmatched junction bases numbered 5, after V lost 10 bases and J lost 4 bases. Per the germline V gene, CDR1 is LNHDA and CDR2 is SQIVND (reference sequence). The CDR3 is 13 residues long. As DNA, the CDR3 is TGTGCCACCCGGACTAGCGGGGAGTACGAGCAGTACTTC. Its translation: CATRTSGEYEQYF.

V and J are TRBV7-9 and TRBJ1-1; possibly TRBD1 for D (6 bases). Germline values: CDR1 SEHNR, CDR2 FQNEAQ (reference sequence). V gave up 5 bases and J gave up 1 base, with 20 bases separating them. The CDR3 totals 17 residues. The CDR3 DNA follows: TGTGCCAGCAGCGGGGGACACGGAGGCGCGGGGAACACTGAAGCTTTCTTT. This translates into CASSGGHGGAGNTEAFF.

In its sample, this clone was seen a few times. The chain is built from TRBV6-5 and TRBJ1-6, with 8 nucleotides matching TRBD1. Germline CDR1 is MNHEY and CDR2 is SVGAGI. This CDR3 region has 14 residues. V was pared by 4 bases and J by 7 bases, with 3 bases of the junction left unmatched. This CDR3 reads CASSSRQGNSPLHF. The CDR3 region has the DNA TGTGCCAGCAGTTCCCGACAGGGGAATTCACCCCTCCACTTT.

This sequence joins TRBV10-3 and TRBJ2-3; no clear D gene. Germline V gene data show CDR1 as ENHRY and CDR2 as SYGVKD. This CDR3 region has 14 residues. V lost 4 bases, J lost 2 bases, and 10 bases lay in between. CDR3 DNA: TGTGCCATCAGTGTCGAGGCTCCCACAGATACGCAGTATTTT. Its protein is CAISVEAPTDTQYF.

The chain is built from TRBV5-4 and TRBJ1-1, with TRBD1 as a possible D gene (5 bases). V lost 2 bases and J 6 bases, leaving 11 bases between the germline ends. The CDR3 length is 13 residues. The V gene's germline CDR1 is SGHNT and CDR2 YYREEE (reference sequence). The CDR3: CASSFQGSAEAFF. CDR3 coding DNA: TGTGCCAGCAGCTTTCAGGGATCGGCTGAAGCTTTCTTT.

This clone was recorded only once. The rearrangement joins TRBV6-6 to TRBJ2-7; a possible D gene is TRBD2 (6 bases). The CDR3 is made up of 11 amino acids. Trimming removed 8 bases from V and 8 bases from J, with 13 bases in between. The V gene's germline CDR1 is MNHNY and CDR2 SVGAGI (reference sequence). The CDR3 coding sequence is TGTGCCAGCCGATCGGGGGATAAGCAGTACTTC. Protein sequence: CASRSGDKQYF.

CDR3 region: CASSFREGELWGNQPQHF. CDR3 bases: TGTGCCAGCAGCTTTAGGGAAGGAGAACTTTGGGGCAATCAGCCCCAGCATTTT. The rearrangement links TRBV5-6 to TRBJ1-5, with unresolved D. The CDR3 is 18 amino acids. V was shortened by 2 bases and J by 2 bases, with 20 bases between the two germline ends. Germline V CDR1 and CDR2: SGHDT, YYEEEE.

This clone was found once. The chain carries TRBV9 and TRBJ1-4; 8 bases are shared with TRBD1. CDR3 length equals 15 residues. Trimming cost V 4 bases and J 6 bases; bases outside gene matches: 8. The germline V gene encodes CDR1 SGDLS and CDR2 YYNGEE. The CDR3: CASSRSQGADEKLFF. The DNA for the CDR3 is TGTGCCAGCAGCCGTTCTCAGGGGGCGGATGAAAAACTGTTTTTT.

The rearrangement links TRBV5-5 to TRBJ2-7; TRBD2 aligns across 8 bases. CDR3 length: 19 residues. Trimming took 0 bases from V and 3 from J; bases not matched to a gene: 17. CDR1 is SGHKS, CDR2 YYEKEE, per germline (reference sequence). The CDR3 spells CASSLVSAFLSAGVYEQYF. The CDR3 DNA follows: TGTGCCAGCAGCTTGGTGTCAGCCTTTCTCTCAGCGGGGGTCTACGAGCAGTACTTC.

This clone was seen only once. This chain uses TRBV2 with TRBJ2-4, with no clear D. Germline V CDR1 and CDR2: SNHLY, FYNNEI. The CDR3 runs to 14 residues. Trimming took off 3 bases at V and 7 bases at J, with 13 bases between the two ends. This CDR3 reads CASSDGLLVNIQYF. The DNA for the CDR3 is TGTGCCAGCAGTGACGGCCTCCTTGTGAACATTCAGTACTTC.

The V and J genes are TRBV4-3 and TRBJ2-3; 12 positions agree with TRBD2. V was pared by 4 bases and J by 0 bases, with 11 bases of the junction left unmatched. This CDR3 has 19 residues. The germline gives CDR1 LGHNA, CDR2 YSLEER. The CDR3 region has the DNA TGCGCCAGCAGCCGCCACACTAGCGGGAGGACCGCTAGCACAGATACGCAGTATTTT. Protein product: CASSRHTSGRTASTDTQYF.

This clone was detected once. Different DNA sequences within this sample yield the same CDR3. The chain joins TRBV27 to TRBJ2-1; TRBD1 or TRBD2 may be the D gene (6 bases each). With 2 bases removed from V and 6 bases from J, the gap between germline ends came to 8 bases. The CDR3 is 13 residues long. Germline CDR1 and CDR2: MNHEY and SMNVEV (reference sequence). CDR3 protein: CASSLGGGNEQFF. The CDR3 nucleotides are TGTGCCAGCAGTTTAGGAGGGGGCAATGAGCAGTTCTTC.

This clone showed up just once. V usage is TRBV7-6 and J usage is TRBJ2-2, with D perhaps being TRBD1 or TRBD2 (7 bases each). V was clipped by 5 bases and J by 6 bases, with 19 bases between them. Germline CDR1 SGHVS, CDR2 FNYEAQ. The CDR3 has 16 amino acids. CDR3 bases: TGTGCCAGCAGCGAAACCGGGACAGCGGGGTCCGGGGAGCTGTTTTTT. The encoded protein is CASSETGTAGSGELFF.